This is a list of T cell receptor beta chains from one sample in a study of CD4 T cells in relation to SARS-CoV-2 and coronaviruses. Some clones are missing from TCRdb's copy, which holds only in-frame ones; the method was immunoSEQ multiplex PCR. The data contain tens of thousands of clones, 85% to 90% of them singletons. The sequencing sample was made of memory CD4+ T cells from PBMCs. The receptors here all came from an adult with COVID-19. The CDR3 runs from the conserved cysteine through the conserved F or W. A D gene is named only where the DNA matches it firmly. Some rows mark clone size as missing; the rest say once, few, many or name a class of expanded clone.

J | V | D | size | CDR3 | DNA
TRBJ1-2 | TRBV25-1 | . | . | CASSEVGGDTGHYGYTF | TGTGCCAGCAGTGAAGTGGGAGGAGATACAGGACACTATGGCTACACCTTC
TRBJ2-2 | TRBV9 | TRBD1 | . | CASATGGNTGELFF | TGTGCCAGTGCAACAGGGGGCAACACCGGGGAGCTGTTTTTT
TRBJ2-7 | TRBV29-1 | . | . | CSVKTDSYEQYF | TGCAGCGTGAAGACAGATTCCTACGAGCAGTACTTC
TRBJ2-3 | TRBV5-1 | . | . | CASSHQITDTQYF | TGCGCCAGCAGCCACCAGATCACAGATACGCAGTATTTT
TRBJ1-2 | TRBV2 | . | . | CASSDLVGVGYTF | TGTGCCAGCAGTGACCTCGTCGGGGTAGGCTACACCTTC
TRBJ1-5 | TRBV24-1 | TRBD1 | . | CVGQGPRQPQHF | TGTGTCGGACAGGGGCCAAGGCAGCCCCAGCATTTT
TRBJ1-1 | TRBV19 | TRBD1 | . | CASSRGTGDTEAFF | TGTGCCAGTAGTAGGGGGACAGGGGACACTGAAGCTTTCTTT
TRBJ1-2 | TRBV3-1/TRBV3-2 | . | . | CASSQDQGRTYGYTF | TGTGCCAGCAGCCAAGATCAGGGGCGGACCTATGGCTACACCTTC
TRBJ2-1 | TRBV6-5 | . | . | CASSWDEDSYNEQFF | TGTGCCAGCAGTTGGGACGAGGACTCCTACAATGAGCAGTTCTTC
TRBJ2-3 | TRBV11-3 | TRBD2 | . | CASSLRAGGTSTDTQYF | TGTGCCAGCAGCTTAAGAGCGGGGGGGACTAGCACAGATACGCAGTATTTT
TRBJ1-2 | TRBV28 | . | . | CASSLGRVIYGYTF | TGTGCCAGCAGTTTAGGGCGGGTGATCTATGGCTACACCTTC
TRBJ1-2 | TRBV5-5 | . | once | CASSLGGPNYGYTF | TGTGCCAGCAGCTTGGGCGGGCCTAACTATGGCTACACCTTC
TRBJ1-5 | TRBV10-3 | TRBD1 | . | CATGTGGEPQHF | TGTGCCACCGGGACAGGAGGGGAGCCCCAGCATTTT
TRBJ1-2 | TRBV5-8 | . | . | CASSQDGLQGYTF | TGTGCCAGCAGCCAGGACGGACTCCAAGGCTACACCTTC
TRBJ1-5 | TRBV28 | TRBD1 | . | CASSSSPGQGSNQPQHF | TGTGCCAGCAGTTCCTCACCGGGACAGGGGAGCAATCAGCCCCAGCATTTT
TRBJ2-1 | TRBV5-6 | TRBD2 | . | CASSSLLAEHLNEQFF | TGTGCCAGCAGCTCGCTACTAGCGGAACACCTCAATGAGCAGTTCTTC
TRBJ1-2 | TRBV11-2 | . | . | CASSLGTGANYGYTF | TGTGCCAGCAGCTTAGGGACGGGAGCTAACTATGGCTACACCTTC
TRBJ1-3 | TRBV6-5 | TRBD1 | . | CASRADRGRNTIYF | TGTGCCAGCAGAGCGGACAGGGGTAGAAACACCATATATTTT
TRBJ1-4 | TRBV5-1 | . | . | CASSLDGGRPGEKLFF | TGCGCCAGCAGCTTGGATGGGGGAAGGCCCGGGGAAAAACTGTTTTTT
TRBJ2-2 | TRBV9 | TRBD1 | . | CASSGLGQVRTGELFF | TGTGCCAGCAGCGGCCTGGGACAGGTACGAACCGGGGAGCTGTTTTTT
TRBJ1-1 | TRBV20-1 | . | . | CSADRIAEAFF | TGCAGTGCTGACAGGATCGCTGAAGCTTTCTTT
TRBJ2-1 | TRBV19 | TRBD2 | . | CASSIQRGFLSYNEQFF | TGTGCCAGTAGTATCCAGCGGGGCTTCCTCTCCTACAATGAGCAGTTCTTC
TRBJ2-1 | TRBV5-6 | TRBD2 | . | CASSLAGGKNNEQFF | TGTGCCAGCAGCCTAGCGGGGGGCAAGAACAATGAGCAGTTCTTC
TRBJ2-3 | TRBV5-4 | . | . | CASSPSSTDTQYF | TGTGCCAGCAGCCCGTCTAGCACAGATACGCAGTATTTT
TRBJ1-2 | TRBV7-3 | . | . | CASSLGPGAMSYGYTF | TGTGCCAGCAGCTTAGGACCAGGGGCGATGTCCTATGGCTACACCTTC
TRBJ1-2 | TRBV12-3/TRBV12-4 | TRBD1 | . | CASSRTGVGYTF | TGTGCCAGCAGCCGGACAGGGGTTGGCTACACCTTC
TRBJ1-4 | TRBV18 | . | . | CASSPQRTVDEKLFF | TGTGCCAGCTCACCCCAGCGGACAGTGGATGAAAAACTGTTTTTT
TRBJ2-7 | TRBV3-1/TRBV3-2 | . | . | CASSQAGGYEQYF | TGTGCCAGCAGCCAAGCAGGTGGCTACGAGCAGTACTTC
TRBJ1-5 | TRBV28 | . | . | CASRIQGNQPQHF | TGTGCCAGCAGGATTCAGGGGAATCAGCCCCAGCATTTT
TRBJ2-1 | TRBV9 | . | . | CASSVGTSPGVDNEQFF | TGTGCCAGCAGCGTAGGCACTAGTCCAGGGGTCGACAATGAGCAGTTCTTC
TRBJ2-7 | TRBV6-1 | . | . | CASSELSGYEQYF | TGTGCCAGCAGTGAATTATCAGGCTACGAGCAGTACTTC
TRBJ2-2 | TRBV15 | . | once | CATSAAGLDGELFF | TGTGCCACCAGCGCGGCCGGCCTTGACGGGGAGCTGTTTTTT
TRBJ2-7 | TRBV30 | . | . | CAWSWEPRSYEQYF | TGTGCCTGGAGTTGGGAACCTCGCTCCTACGAGCAGTACTTC
TRBJ2-1 | TRBV27 | TRBD2 | . | CASSLSLLRTSGGASYNEQFF | TGTGCCAGCAGTTTATCACTCCTCCGGACTAGCGGGGGGGCGTCATACAATGAGCAGTTCTTC
TRBJ2-1 | TRBV14 | TRBD2 | . | CASSQANSGGARNEQFF | TGTGCCAGCAGCCAAGCGAATAGCGGGGGGGCCAGGAATGAGCAGTTCTTC
TRBJ2-7 | TRBV7-6 | TRBD1 | . | CASSLGEGQGQTYEQYF | TGTGCCAGCAGCTTAGGGGAGGGACAGGGGCAAACCTACGAGCAGTACTTC
TRBJ2-3 | TRBV2 | . | . | CASSAQGGATDTQYF | TGTGCCAGCAGTGCTCAAGGGGGGGCCACAGATACGCAGTATTTT
TRBJ2-2 | TRBV24-1 | . | . | CATSDPATGELFF | TGTGCCACCAGTGACCCGGCAACCGGGGAGCTGTTTTTT
TRBJ1-3 | TRBV3-1/TRBV3-2 | . | . | CASTIKTGSGNTIYF | TGTGCCAGCACAATTAAAACAGGATCGGGAAACACCATATATTTT
TRBJ2-3 | TRBV5-1 | . | . | CASSLTGGSTDTQYF | TGCGCCAGCAGCCTAACCGGGGGTAGCACAGATACGCAGTATTTT